This is a list of T cell receptor beta chains from one sample in a study of identical twins. Each CDR3 protein is one row after TCRdb ran MiXCR on the 5' RACE reads. The data hold a few hundred thousand distinct CDR3 sequences, with approximately 10% observed a single time. This sample also belongs to another study, concerning yellow fever vaccine responses in identical twins.

Sample: PBMCs. The receptor source for this set is a woman aged 18-35 years in good health. Both conserved end residues are part of each CDR3. The D gene is left open where the match is weak. The listing skips clone size in some rows; elsewhere it reads once, few, many or a size class.

d_gene,j_gene,v_gene,abundance,CDR3aa,CDR3nt
TRBD2,TRBJ2-7,TRBV12-3/TRBV12-4,few,CASSPSSGKFSYEQYF,TGTGCCAGCAGTCCAAGTAGCGGGAAATTCTCCTACGAGCAGTACTTC
NA,TRBJ2-5,TRBV6-1,NA,CASSPLLLGEETQYF,TGTGCCAGCAGCCCCCTTCTTTTAGGGGAAGAGACCCAGTACTTC
TRBD2,TRBJ2-3,TRBV5-1,NA,CASSEASGVRDTQYF,TGCGCCAGCAGCGAGGCTAGCGGGGTGCGGGATACGCAGTATTTT
NA,TRBJ2-7,TRBV2,NA,CASSDWAELPYEQYF,TGTGCCAGCAGTGACTGGGCAGAATTACCATACGAGCAGTACTTC
NA,TRBJ2-1,TRBV20-1,few,CSARAWRSSYNEQFF,TGCAGTGCTAGAGCTTGGAGGAGCTCCTACAATGAGCAGTTCTTC
TRBD2,TRBJ2-3,TRBV14,few,CARTSAEYTDTQYF,TGTGCCAGGACTAGCGCCGAATACACAGATACGCAGTATTTT
NA,TRBJ1-6,TRBV20-1,NA,CSAPVSKGQPLHF,TGCAGTGCTCCGGTCAGCAAAGGCCAACCCCTCCACTTT
TRBD1,TRBJ2-7,TRBV24-1,NA,CATNGQAPYEQYF,TGTGCCACCAACGGACAGGCCCCCTACGAGCAGTACTTC
TRBD1,TRBJ2-4,TRBV11-2,few,CASEGARRNIQYF,TGTGCCAGCGAGGGGGCTCGGAGAAACATTCAGTACTTC
NA,TRBJ1-1,TRBV29-1,NA,CSVVTGLNTEAFF,TGCAGCGTTGTTACAGGTTTGAACACTGAAGCTTTCTTT
NA,TRBJ1-1,TRBV6-1,many,CASSEKRAEAFF,TGTGCCAGCAGTGAAAAGAGGGCTGAAGCTTTCTTT
NA,TRBJ2-1,TRBV12-3/TRBV12-4,NA,CASTRGGNEQFF,TGTGCCAGCACCAGGGGGGGGAATGAGCAGTTCTTC
NA,TRBJ2-1,TRBV20-1,few,CSAPKVGLNNEQFF,TGCAGTGCTCCCAAGGTCGGGCTGAACAATGAGCAGTTCTTC
TRBD2,TRBJ2-3,TRBV12-3/TRBV12-4,few,CASSLWAGLAGPDTQYF,TGTGCCAGCAGTTTATGGGCGGGACTAGCGGGACCAGATACGCAGTATTTT
TRBD2,TRBJ2-3,TRBV6-4,few,CASSESGGSTDTQYF,TGTGCCAGCAGCGAGAGCGGGGGGAGCACAGATACGCAGTATTTT
TRBD2,TRBJ2-2,TRBV19,few,CASRNSGSSGELFF,TGTGCCAGTCGGAATAGCGGGAGTTCCGGGGAGCTGTTTTTT
TRBD2,TRBJ2-3,TRBV20-1,many,CSAIVGGLAGPDTQYF,TGCAGTGCTATCGTAGGGGGACTAGCGGGACCAGATACGCAGTATTTT
TRBD2,TRBJ2-1,TRBV29-1,many,CSVMSGGALYNEQFF,TGCAGCGTCATGAGCGGGGGGGCGTTATACAATGAGCAGTTCTTC
NA,TRBJ2-7,TRBV27,NA,CASSSRTDPYEQYF,TGTGCCAGCAGTTCCCGGACAGATCCCTACGAGCAGTACTTC
NA,TRBJ1-1,TRBV2,many,CASSREYGGNTEAFF,TGTGCCAGCAGTAGAGAGTATGGGGGAAACACTGAAGCTTTCTTT
NA,TRBJ1-1,TRBV7-2,many,CASSSAGWTEAFF,TGTGCCAGCAGCTCAGCCGGTTGGACTGAAGCTTTCTTT
TRBD2,TRBJ2-7,TRBV4-2,many,CASSLGGSGGEQYF,TGTGCCAGCAGCCTGGGGGGAAGCGGGGGAGAGCAGTACTTC
TRBD2,TRBJ2-7,TRBV9,many,CASSVAGSGGGAYEQYF,TGTGCCAGCAGCGTAGCTGGCAGCGGGGGGGGTGCCTACGAGCAGTACTTC
NA,TRBJ2-7,TRBV20-1,few,CSALPSSYEQYF,TGCAGTGCCCTACCGAGCTCCTACGAGCAGTACTTC
NA,TRBJ2-3,TRBV5-1,NA,CASSLSVADTQYF,TGCGCCAGCAGCCTAAGCGTGGCAGATACGCAGTATTTT
TRBD2,TRBJ2-1,TRBV15,many,CATSRETSGGRDEQFF,TGTGCCACCAGCAGAGAGACTAGCGGGGGGCGGGATGAGCAGTTCTTC
TRBD2,TRBJ2-5,TRBV3-1,many,CASSHPLAGTTQETQYF,TGTGCCAGCAGCCACCCCCTAGCGGGGACGACCCAGGAGACCCAGTACTTC
TRBD1,TRBJ2-1,TRBV7-8,many,CASSPRTGRSDGDNEQFF,TGTGCCAGCAGCCCCAGGACAGGGAGGTCGGATGGGGACAATGAGCAGTTCTTC
TRBD2,TRBJ2-3,TRBV28,many,CASSLGSSGRPGDTQYF,TGTGCCAGCAGTTTAGGGTCTAGCGGGAGACCGGGAGATACGCAGTATTTT
TRBD1,TRBJ1-2,TRBV6-1,NA,CASSELPPGTGGRAYGYTF,TGTGCCAGCAGTGAGTTACCCCCGGGGACAGGGGGACGCGCCTATGGCTACACCTTC
TRBD1,TRBJ2-1,TRBV11-2,NA,CASSSGQVAYNEQFF,TGTGCCAGCAGCTCAGGACAGGTGGCCTACAATGAGCAGTTCTTC
NA,TRBJ2-7,TRBV25-1,NA,CASHGGLEQYF,TGTGCCAGCCACGGGGGGCTCGAGCAGTACTTC
TRBD2,TRBJ2-2,TRBV7-2,NA,CASSATLAANTGELFF,TGTGCCAGCAGCGCAACGCTAGCGGCGAACACCGGGGAGCTGTTTTTT
NA,TRBJ2-1,TRBV7-3,many,CASSLSVGVYNEQFF,TGTGCCAGCAGCTTAAGCGTTGGGGTTTACAATGAGCAGTTCTTC
TRBD2,TRBJ2-7,TRBV6-5,many,CASSYRGAGGFYEQYF,TGTGCCAGCAGTTACCGCGGAGCGGGAGGGTTCTACGAGCAGTACTTC
TRBD1,TRBJ2-1,TRBV3-1,few,CASSQGPGQGAQGQGYNEQFF,TGTGCCAGCAGCCAAGGCCCGGGACAGGGGGCGCAGGGTCAAGGGTACAATGAGCAGTTCTTC
NA,TRBJ2-5,TRBV7-6,many,CASGWGAETQYF,TGTGCCAGCGGTTGGGGCGCAGAGACCCAGTACTTC